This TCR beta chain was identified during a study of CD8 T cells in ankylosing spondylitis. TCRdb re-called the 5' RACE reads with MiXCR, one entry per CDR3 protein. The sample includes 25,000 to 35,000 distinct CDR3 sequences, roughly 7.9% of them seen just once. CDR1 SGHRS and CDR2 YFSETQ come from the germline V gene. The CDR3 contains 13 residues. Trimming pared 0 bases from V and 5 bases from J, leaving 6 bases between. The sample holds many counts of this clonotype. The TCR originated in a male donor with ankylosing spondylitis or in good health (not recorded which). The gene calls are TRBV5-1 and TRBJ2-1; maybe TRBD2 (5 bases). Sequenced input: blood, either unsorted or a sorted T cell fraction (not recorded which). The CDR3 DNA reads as TGCGCCAGCAGCTTGGACGGGGACAATGAGCAGTTCTTC. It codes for CASSLDGDNEQFF.